This T cell receptor (beta chain) was recorded in a study of T cells in Graves' hyperthyroidism and ophthalmopathy. V lost 6 bases, J lost 1 base, and 2 bases stayed unmatched. Germline V gene sequence: CDR1 SGDLS, CDR2 YYNGEE. This CDR3 has 15 amino acids. The authors obtained PBMCs from more than 8 ml of fresh peripheral blood. This clonotype occurred many times. Amplification yielded TCR beta CDR3 regions, with RNA transcripts as the source. In the first-round RT-PCR of the TCR CDR3, the HTBI primer set was used. TCRdb fed the multiplex PCR reads into MiXCR, producing one record per CDR3 protein. Among 340,000 or so distinct CDR3 sequences, roughly 18% were seen once, and the ten largest hold about 49%.

The clonotype comes from a woman aged 45 to 65 with Graves' hyperthyroidism. Sequenced sample: blood. The V and J genes are TRBV9 and TRBJ2-3; TRBD2 agrees at 13 bases. CDR3 sequence (DNA): TGTGCCAGCACCGGACTAGCGGGGGGCACAGATACGCAGTATTTT. Translating it yields CASTGLAGGTDTQYF.